This entry lists 20 T cell receptor beta chains sequenced from one sample in a study of blood T cell repertoires in COVID-19. TCRdb's copy holds only in-frame clones and misses some; the assay was immunoSEQ multiplex PCR. In the table there are about 250,000 clones, around nine tenths of which are singletons. The sequenced material came from peripheral blood. These receptors all stem from a man at least 80 years old with acute or convalescent COVID-19.

This clone was recorded a few times. This chain links TRBV5-4 with TRBJ2-5; 13 bases align to TRBD2. The V segment lost 4 bases and the J segment 5 bases; nucleotides outside the gene matches: 8. This CDR3 region has 16 residues. Per the germline V gene, CDR1 is SGHNT and CDR2 is YYREEE (reference sequence). The CDR3, as DNA: TGTGCCAGCAGCCTCGGACTAGCGGGGGTACGGGAGACCCAGTACTTC. Protein: CASSLGLAGVRETQYF.

The CDR3 is CAISETGNGNTIYF. The DNA of the CDR3 is TGTGCCATCAGTGAGACAGGGAATGGAAACACCATATATTTT. The rearrangement uses TRBV10-3 and TRBJ1-3; D might be TRBD1 (6 bases). The CDR3 extends over 14 amino acids. The V gene lost 2 bases and the J gene lost 3 bases, with 8 bases spanning the gap. Germline CDR1 is ENHRY and CDR2 is SYGVKD.

The chain is built from TRBV3-1 (or the pseudogene TRBV3-2) and TRBJ1-5, with a tentative D call TRBD1 (6 bases). Per the germline V gene, CDR1 is LGHDT and CDR2 is YNNKEL (reference sequence). This CDR3 spans 15 amino acids. V lost 4 bases to trimming and J lost 3 bases, with 13 bases between them. Here the CDR3 reads CASSPRGANNQPQHF. CDR3 in DNA: TGTGCCAGCAGCCCTCGGGGGGCAAACAATCAGCCCCAGCATTTT.

The chain employs TRBV7-3 and TRBJ2-2; perhaps TRBD2 as D (5 bases). This CDR3 is built from 13 residues. V lost 5 bases and J lost 2, with 6 bases in between. CDR1 and CDR2 (germline): SGHTA, FQGTGA. The CDR3 sequence: CASSTSNTGELFF. CDR3 DNA sequence: TGTGCCAGCAGCACTAGTAACACCGGGGAGCTGTTTTTT.

The chain uses TRBV6-1 and TRBJ1-2; the match to TRBD1 covers 9 bases. The germline CDR1 and CDR2 sequences are MNHNS and SASEGT. V shed 3 bases and J 7 bases; nucleotides not matched to a gene: 9. The CDR3 is 15 amino acids. CDR3 bases: TGTGCCAGCAGTGATGACCCCGGGACAGGGTTTGGCTACACCTTC. Amino acid sequence: CASSDDPGTGFGYTF.

The rearrangement links TRBV5-6 to TRBJ1-2; 7 bases are shared with TRBD1. The ends lost 5 bases at V and 8 bases at J; junction bases unmatched: 6. The length of the CDR3 is 12 residues. Germline-derived CDR1 and CDR2 are SGHDT and YYEEEE. CDR3: CASRYRGRGYTF. Written as DNA, the CDR3 is TGTGCCAGCAGATACAGGGGCAGGGGCTACACCTTC.

This clone was seen only a few times. The rearrangement joins TRBV3-1 (or the pseudogene TRBV3-2) to TRBJ1-5; TRBD1 agrees at 8 bases. The CDR3 totals 15 residues. CDR1 is LGHDT and CDR2 is YNNKEL in the germline V gene (reference sequence). The junction had 7 bases not matched to a gene; V was cut back by 6 bases and J by 3 bases. CDR3 region: CASSPGGLDNQPQHF. The DNA of the CDR3 is TGTGCCAGCAGTCCAGGGGGCTTGGACAATCAGCCCCAGCATTTT.

The chain employs TRBV4-3 and TRBJ2-1; 15 nucleotides match TRBD2. J lost 2 bases, V lost 2 bases, and 13 bases had no gene match. Germline V CDR1 and CDR2: LGHNA, YSLEER. The CDR3 is 21 residues long. For the CDR3, the DNA is TGCGCCAGCAGCCAACGCCCACCGGGACTAGCGGGGGGCCCAACCTACAATGAGCAGTTCTTC. Translated, it gives CASSQRPPGLAGGPTYNEQFF.

This chain links TRBV6-5 with TRBJ1-1; weak D call: TRBD1 (5 bases). Germline V gene sequence: CDR1 MNHEY, CDR2 SVGAGI. V shed 3 bases and J shed 5 bases, with 10 bases lying between them. The CDR3 is 13 amino acids. The CDR3 spells CASSYREGTEAFF. The CDR3 region has the DNA TGTGCCAGCAGTTATAGGGAGGGGACTGAAGCTTTCTTT.

The gene calls are TRBV5-6 and TRBJ2-4; no clear D. The V gene's germline CDR1 is SGHDT and CDR2 YYEEEE. The CDR3 has 16 residues. V gave up 1 base and J gave up 0 bases, with 11 bases separating them. The CDR3: CASSLRGPLAKNIQYF. The CDR3 bases are TGTGCCAGCAGCTTGAGAGGCCCGCTAGCCAAAAACATTCAGTACTTC.

This clone was counted a few times. The chain employs TRBV7-3 and TRBJ2-1; perhaps TRBD2 as D (6 bases). V lost 5 bases, J lost 0 bases, and 11 bases lay in between. From germline, CDR1 is SGHTA and CDR2 FQGTGA. This CDR3 spans 15 amino acids. CDR3 sequence reads: CASSPSGFSYNEQFF. In DNA form, the CDR3 reads TGTGCCAGCAGCCCGAGCGGGTTCTCCTACAATGAGCAGTTCTTC.

The chain links TRBV5-1 to TRBJ1-3; D not certain. V lost 3 bases to trimming and J lost 0 bases, with 13 bases between them. The germline V gene has CDR1 SGHRS and CDR2 YFSETQ. This CDR3 is built from 16 residues. The CDR3: CASSWWALSSGNTIYF. The CDR3 coding sequence is TGCGCCAGCAGCTGGTGGGCCCTAAGCTCTGGAAACACCATATATTTT. The variable domain in full, with the rest retrieved from reference TRBV5-1 and TRBJ1-3, is KAGVTQTPRYLIKTRGQQVTLSCSPISGHRSVSWYQQTPGQGLQFLFEYFSETQRNKGNFPGRFSGRQFSNSRSEMNVSTLELGDSALYLCASSWWALSSGNTIYFGEGSWLTVV.

This clone turned up a few times. The chain has TRBV4-3 and TRBJ1-2; TRBD1 matches 11 bases. Germline assignment: CDR1 LGHNA and CDR2 YSLEER. Germline trimming cut 7 bases from V and 8 bases from J; bases unmatched to any gene: 18. The CDR3 has 17 residues. Here the CDR3 reads CASTARGSGQGARGYTF. Here the CDR3 DNA reads TGCGCCAGCACCGCAAGGGGGAGTGGACAGGGGGCGCGAGGCTACACCTTC.

This clone appeared a single time. The chain couples TRBV19 to TRBJ1-6; tentatively, D is TRBD1 (6 bases). This CDR3 spans 14 amino acids. Trimming stripped 8 bases from V and 7 bases from J, with 15 bases between. Germline CDR1 LNHDA, CDR2 SQIVND (reference sequence). CDR3: CASSKQGWNSPLHF. The CDR3 coding sequence is TGTGCCAGTTCCAAACAGGGATGGAATTCACCCCTCCACTTT.

This clone was seen a single time. The rearrangement links TRBV2 to TRBJ2-2, with unresolved D. The CDR3 totals 14 residues. The ends were cut back, 8 bases at V and 1 base at J, with 11 bases in the middle. Germline assignment: CDR1 SNHLY and CDR2 FYNNEI. The CDR3 loop reads CASRYYGNTGELFF. For the CDR3, the DNA is TGTGCCAGCCGGTACTATGGGAACACCGGGGAGCTGTTTTTT. The variable domain in full, completed from reference TRBV2 and TRBJ2-2, reads EPEVTQTPSHQVTQMGQEVILRCVPISNHLYFYWYRQILGQKVEFLVSFYNNEISEKSEIFDDQFSVERPDGSNFTLKIRSTKLEDSAMYFCASRYYGNTGELFFGEGSRLTVL.

CDR3 sequence: CASSYRHLLNYGYTF. Written as DNA, the CDR3 is TGTGCCAGCAGTTACCGACATCTACTTAACTATGGCTACACCTTC. The chain has TRBV6-2 or TRBV6-3 and TRBJ1-2; D unresolved. The germline CDR1 and CDR2 sequences are MNHEY and SVGEGT. CDR3 size: 15 residues. V shed 2 bases and J shed 1 base, with 11 bases lying between them.

The chain recombines TRBV28 with TRBJ2-7; tentatively, D is TRBD2 (6 bases). The V end was cut by 2 bases, the J end by 7 bases, with 15 bases between. The CDR3 has 14 residues. CDR1 is MDHEN and CDR2 is SYDVKM in the germline V gene. As DNA, the CDR3 is TGTGCCAGCAGTTTAAAGGGGAGGAGAGTTGAGCAGTACTTC. Amino acids: CASSLKGRRVEQYF.

The chain carries TRBV7-2 and TRBJ1-3, with 7 bases that match TRBD1. V lost 0 bases to trimming and J lost 2 bases; unmatched junction nucleotides: 4. CDR1 and CDR2 (germline): SGHTA, FQGNSA. The CDR3 runs 16 residues. CDR3: CASSLAPQGAGNTIYF. In nucleotides, the CDR3 is TGTGCCAGCAGCTTAGCTCCCCAGGGGGCTGGAAACACCATATATTTT.

The J gene is TRBJ1-6, the V gene TRBV3-1 (or the pseudogene TRBV3-2); 9 nucleotides line up with TRBD1. V dropped 5 bases and J dropped 6; count of bases not matched to a gene: 5. The CDR3 extends over 15 amino acids. CDR1 and CDR2 from the germline V gene are LGHDT and YNNKEL (reference sequence). CDR3 DNA: TGTGCCAGCAGCAACCGGGACAGGGCTAATTCACCCCTCCACTTT. Protein sequence: CASSNRDRANSPLHF.

The chain joins TRBV6-5 to TRBJ2-7; no firm D call. Germline V lookup: CDR1 MNHEY, CDR2 SVGAGI. This CDR3 comprises 15 residues. V was pared by 7 bases and J by 2 bases, with 18 bases between. The CDR3 loop is CASKAYWQVAYEQYF. In nucleotides, the CDR3 is TGTGCCAGCAAGGCGTACTGGCAGGTTGCCTACGAGCAGTACTTC.